Here is one T cell receptor beta chain with its context. CDR3 size: 16 residues. The ends lost 5 bases at V and 6 bases at J; junction bases unmatched: 10. The germline V gene encodes CDR1 SGHRS and CDR2 YFSETQ. The data are from a study of technical replicates of blood from several donors. The protocol was immunoSEQ multiplex PCR, while the TCRdb copy is restricted to in-frame clones and leaves out a portion. The data show 91,000 or so clones, 95% seen once. The clonotype originates from a human donor in good health. The sequenced sample was T cells isolated from PBMCs. The chain is built from TRBV5-1 and TRBJ2-3; 12 positions agree with TRBD2. The DNA of the CDR3 is TGCGCCAGCAGTTGGACTAGCGGGGCCGAAGGGGATACGCAGTATTTT. Its translation is CASSWTSGAEGDTQYF.